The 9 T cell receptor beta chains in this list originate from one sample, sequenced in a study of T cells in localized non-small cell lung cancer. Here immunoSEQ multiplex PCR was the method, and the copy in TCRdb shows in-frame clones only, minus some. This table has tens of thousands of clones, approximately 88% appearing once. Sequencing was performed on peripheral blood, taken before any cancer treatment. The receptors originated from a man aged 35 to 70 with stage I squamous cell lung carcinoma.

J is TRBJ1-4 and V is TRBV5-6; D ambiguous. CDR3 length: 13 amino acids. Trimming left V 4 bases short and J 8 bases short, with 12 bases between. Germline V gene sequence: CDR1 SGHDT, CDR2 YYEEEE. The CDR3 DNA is TGTGCCAGCAGCCCGGGATCAAGGGAAAAACTGTTTTTT. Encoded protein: CASSPGSREKLFF.

The CDR3 bases are TGCGCCAGCAGTGAGACTAGGACAGATACGCAGTATTTT. Translating gives CASSETRTDTQYF. The chain has TRBV10-2 and TRBJ2-3; D is perhaps TRBD2 (5 bases). This CDR3 contains 13 residues. Germline CDR1 WSHSY, CDR2 SAAADI. With 2 bases removed from V and 3 bases from J, the gap between germline ends came to 6 bases.

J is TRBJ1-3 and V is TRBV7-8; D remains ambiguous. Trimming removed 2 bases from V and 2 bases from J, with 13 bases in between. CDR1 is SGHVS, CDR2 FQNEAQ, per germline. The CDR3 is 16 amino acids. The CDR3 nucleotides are TGTGCCAGCAGCTTACCAGGACTTTCCGCTGGAAACACCATATATTTT. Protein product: CASSLPGLSAGNTIYF.

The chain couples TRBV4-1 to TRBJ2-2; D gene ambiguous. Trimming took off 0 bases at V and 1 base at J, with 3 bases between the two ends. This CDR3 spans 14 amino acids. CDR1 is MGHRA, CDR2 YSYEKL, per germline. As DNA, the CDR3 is TGCGCCAGCAGCCAAGACGGGAACACCGGGGAGCTGTTTTTT. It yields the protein CASSQDGNTGELFF.

The CDR3 nucleotides read TGTGCCAGCAGTTTCCACGACAGGTCCGCGAACACCGGGGAGCTGTTTTTT. Its translation is CASSFHDRSANTGELFF. V and J are TRBV27 and TRBJ2-2; the D gene is possibly TRBD1 (6 bases). The germline CDR1 and CDR2 sequences are MNHEY and SMNVEV (reference sequence). Deletions cut 3 bases from V and 0 bases from J, with 14 bases between. This CDR3 comprises 17 residues.

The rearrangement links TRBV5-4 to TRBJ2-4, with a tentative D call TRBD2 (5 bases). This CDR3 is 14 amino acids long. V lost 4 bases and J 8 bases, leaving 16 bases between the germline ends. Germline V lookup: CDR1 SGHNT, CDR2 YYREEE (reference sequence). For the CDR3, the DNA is TGTGCCAGCAGCGCCCGGGGTAAGGATGACATTCAGTACTTC. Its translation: CASSARGKDDIQYF.

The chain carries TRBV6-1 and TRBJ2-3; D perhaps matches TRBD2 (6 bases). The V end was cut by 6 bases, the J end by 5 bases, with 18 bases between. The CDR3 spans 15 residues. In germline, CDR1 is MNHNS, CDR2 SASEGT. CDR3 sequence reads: CASRPRRGLVDTQYF. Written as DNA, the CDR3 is TGTGCCAGCAGACCAAGGCGGGGACTTGTAGATACGCAGTATTTT.

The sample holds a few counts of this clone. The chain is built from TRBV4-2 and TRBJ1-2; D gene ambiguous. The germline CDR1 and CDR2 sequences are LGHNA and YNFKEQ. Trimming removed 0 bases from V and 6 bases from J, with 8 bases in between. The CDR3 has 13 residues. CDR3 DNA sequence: TGTGCCAGCAGCCAAGATGCGCTTAATGGCTACACCTTC. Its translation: CASSQDALNGYTF.

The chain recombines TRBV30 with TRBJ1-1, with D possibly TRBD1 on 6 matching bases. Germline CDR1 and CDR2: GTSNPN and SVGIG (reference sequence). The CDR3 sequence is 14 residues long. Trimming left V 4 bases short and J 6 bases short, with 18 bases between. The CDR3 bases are TGTGCCTGGACTGCTACAGGGAATGAGGCTGAAGCTTTCTTT. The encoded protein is CAWTATGNEAEAFF.